This T cell receptor beta chain was recovered during a study of cytomegalovirus exposure and HLA in healthy donors. Study in general: Approximately 190 million T cells yielded 90 million to 130 million unique TCR beta sequences in earlier analysis.

General study findings and limits: Presence/absence analysis assumed near-uniform sequencing depth across donors. In a later analysis, compared with equally common non-associated chains, HLA-associated beta chains were more expanded.

This clone has more than one count but fewer than ten. Its specificity is unknown. Primers: 60 Vbeta forward and 13 Jbeta reverse. Sequenced by immunoSEQ multiplex PCR; TCRdb stores in-frame clones only, minus some. The data hold some 130,000 clones, with 65% to 70% observed a single time. Looked up from germline, CDR1 is PRHDT and CDR2 is FYEKMQ (reference sequence). CDR3 size: 13 residues. Trimming left V 4 bases short and J 3 bases short, with 9 bases between. The clonotype was recovered from a human donor in good health. The V call is TRBV13, the J call TRBJ1-2; maybe TRBD1 (6 bases). Sequencing input: PBMCs. CDR3: CASSSGAHYGYTF. In DNA form, the CDR3 reads TGTGCCAGCAGCTCAGGGGCTCACTATGGCTACACCTTC.